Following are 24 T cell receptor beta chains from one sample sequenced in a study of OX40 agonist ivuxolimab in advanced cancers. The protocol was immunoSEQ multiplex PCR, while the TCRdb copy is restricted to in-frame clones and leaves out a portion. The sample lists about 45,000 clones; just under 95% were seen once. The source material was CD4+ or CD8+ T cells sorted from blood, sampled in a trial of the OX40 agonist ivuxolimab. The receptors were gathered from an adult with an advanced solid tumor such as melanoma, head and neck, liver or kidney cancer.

The CDR3, as DNA: TGTGCCAGCAGTCCTCCCGGAGCGGGAGGTGAGACCCAGTACTTC. This gives the protein CASSPPGAGGETQYF. The chain combines TRBV27 with TRBJ2-5; 9 bases line up with TRBD2. The V segment lost 5 bases and the J segment 5 bases; nucleotides outside the gene matches: 9. CDR1 MNHEY and CDR2 SMNVEV come from the germline V gene (reference sequence). This CDR3 contains 15 residues.

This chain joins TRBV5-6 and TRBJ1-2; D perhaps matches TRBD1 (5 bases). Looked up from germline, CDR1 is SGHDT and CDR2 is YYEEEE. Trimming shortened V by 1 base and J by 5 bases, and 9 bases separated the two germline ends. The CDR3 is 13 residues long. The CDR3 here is CASSLSGAYGYTF. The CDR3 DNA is TGTGCCAGCAGCTTGTCCGGGGCGTATGGCTACACCTTC.

In nucleotides, the CDR3 is TGTGCCAGCAGCGATATCGGACAGGGGGCGGGCAATGAGCAGTTCTTC. It translates to CASSDIGQGAGNEQFF. J is TRBJ2-1 and V is TRBV5-4; 11 nucleotides agree with TRBD1. Germline CDR1 SGHNT, CDR2 YYREEE (reference sequence). J gave up 6 bases and V 4 bases, and 9 bases lay outside the gene matches. The CDR3 contains 16 residues.

The CDR3, as DNA: TGCGCCAGCAGCCAAGAAACAGAGACCCAGTACTTC. Translating gives CASSQETETQYF. The chain couples TRBV4-1 to TRBJ2-5, with D uncertain. The V and J ends lost 0 bases and 4 bases respectively, with 3 bases between them. Germline V CDR1 and CDR2: MGHRA, YSYEKL. The CDR3 is 12 residues long.

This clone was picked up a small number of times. In nucleotides, the CDR3 is TGTGCCAGCAGCTTAGCGTGGCACGAGCAGTACTTC. Amino acid sequence: CASSLAWHEQYF. V gene TRBV7-9 combines with J gene TRBJ2-7; D uncertain. This CDR3 has 12 amino acids. Trimming shortened V by 0 bases and J by 5 bases, and 5 bases separated the two germline ends. Germline CDR1 and CDR2: SEHNR and FQNEAQ (reference sequence).

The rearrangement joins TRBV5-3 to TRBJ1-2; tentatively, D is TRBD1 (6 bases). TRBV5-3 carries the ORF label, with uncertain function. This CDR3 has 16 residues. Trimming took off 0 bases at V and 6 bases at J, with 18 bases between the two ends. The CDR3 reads CARSLGKQGSCHGYTF. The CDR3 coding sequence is TGTGCCAGAAGCTTGGGGAAACAGGGCTCCTGTCATGGCTACACCTTC.

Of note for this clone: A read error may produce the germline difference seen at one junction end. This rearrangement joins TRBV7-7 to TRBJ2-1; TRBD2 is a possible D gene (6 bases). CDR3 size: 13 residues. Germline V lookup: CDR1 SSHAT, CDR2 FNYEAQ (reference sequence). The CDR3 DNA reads TGTGCTAGCAGCTTAGGAGGGTTCAATGAGCAGTTCTTC. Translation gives CASSLGGFNEQFF.

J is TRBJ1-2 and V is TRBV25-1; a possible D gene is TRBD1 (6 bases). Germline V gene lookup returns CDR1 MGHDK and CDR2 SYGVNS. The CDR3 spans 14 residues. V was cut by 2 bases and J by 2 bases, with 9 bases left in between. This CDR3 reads CASSERGPNYGYTF. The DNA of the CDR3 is TGTGCCAGCAGTGAACGGGGGCCCAACTATGGCTACACCTTC.

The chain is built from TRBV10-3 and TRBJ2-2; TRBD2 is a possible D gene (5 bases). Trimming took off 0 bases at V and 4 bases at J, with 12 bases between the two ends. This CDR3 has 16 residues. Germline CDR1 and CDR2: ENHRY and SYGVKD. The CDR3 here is CAISESDSPGTGELFF. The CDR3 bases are TGTGCCATCAGTGAGTCGGACTCTCCAGGCACCGGGGAGCTGTTTTTT.

The DNA for the CDR3 is TGTGCCAGCAGCCCAGGCTCCGTCGCCTACGAGCAGTACTTC. Encoded protein: CASSPGSVAYEQYF. The chain links TRBV7-8 to TRBJ2-7; D not certain. Germline lookup yields CDR1 SGHVS and CDR2 FQNEAQ. Trimming left V 5 bases short and J 2 bases short, with 13 bases between. The CDR3 runs 14 residues.

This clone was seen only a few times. The CDR3 region is CASAGRGGSNYGYTF. As DNA, the CDR3 is TGTGCCAGCGCGGGGAGAGGGGGATCTAACTATGGCTACACCTTC. This sequence joins TRBV27 and TRBJ1-2; possible D gene TRBD1, 6 bases. The CDR3 has 15 amino acids. V gave up 8 bases and J gave up 0 bases, with 16 bases separating them. From germline, CDR1 is MNHEY and CDR2 SMNVEV (reference sequence).

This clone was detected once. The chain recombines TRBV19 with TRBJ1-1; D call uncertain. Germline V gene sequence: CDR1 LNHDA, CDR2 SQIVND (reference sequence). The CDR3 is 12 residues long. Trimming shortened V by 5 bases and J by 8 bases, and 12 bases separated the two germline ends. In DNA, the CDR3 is TGTGCCAGTAGTCTTGACCTAGGAGAAGCTTTCTTT. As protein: CASSLDLGEAFF.

CDR3 in amino acids: CASSLSPPIPGITLYNEQFF. CDR3 nucleotides: TGTGCCAGCAGTTTATCCCCCCCGATACCCGGGATAACTTTATACAATGAGCAGTTCTTC. The chain links TRBV27 to TRBJ2-1, with a possible D match to TRBD2 (5 bases). The CDR3 is made up of 20 amino acids. Trimming removed 0 bases at V and 4 bases at J, with 25 bases between. Germline V lookup: CDR1 MNHEY, CDR2 SMNVEV (reference sequence).

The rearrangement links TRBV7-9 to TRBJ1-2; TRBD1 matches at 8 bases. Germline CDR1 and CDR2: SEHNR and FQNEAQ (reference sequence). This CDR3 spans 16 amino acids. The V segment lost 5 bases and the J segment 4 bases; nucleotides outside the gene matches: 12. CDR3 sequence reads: CASSGRTGQGLYGYTF. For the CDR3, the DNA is TGTGCCAGCAGCGGAAGGACAGGGCAGGGTCTCTATGGCTACACCTTC.

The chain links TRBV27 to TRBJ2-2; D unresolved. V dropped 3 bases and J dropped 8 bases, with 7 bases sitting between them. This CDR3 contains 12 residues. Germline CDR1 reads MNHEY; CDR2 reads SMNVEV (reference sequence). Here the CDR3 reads CASSFGDGELFF. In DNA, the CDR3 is TGTGCCAGCAGTTTTGGGGATGGGGAGCTGTTTTTT.

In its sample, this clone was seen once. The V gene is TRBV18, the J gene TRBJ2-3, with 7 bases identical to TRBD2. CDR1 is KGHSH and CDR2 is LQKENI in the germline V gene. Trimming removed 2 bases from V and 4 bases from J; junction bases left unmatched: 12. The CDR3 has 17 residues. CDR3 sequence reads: CASSPSPPAGRADTQYF. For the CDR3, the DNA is TGTGCCAGCTCACCAAGCCCCCCGGCAGGGAGGGCAGATACGCAGTATTTT.

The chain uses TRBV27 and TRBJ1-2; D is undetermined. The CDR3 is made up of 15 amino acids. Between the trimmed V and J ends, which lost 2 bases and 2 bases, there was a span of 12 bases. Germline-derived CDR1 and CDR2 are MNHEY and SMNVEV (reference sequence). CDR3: CASSLNFDPNYGYTF. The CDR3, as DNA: TGTGCCAGCAGTTTAAATTTTGACCCAAACTATGGCTACACCTTC.

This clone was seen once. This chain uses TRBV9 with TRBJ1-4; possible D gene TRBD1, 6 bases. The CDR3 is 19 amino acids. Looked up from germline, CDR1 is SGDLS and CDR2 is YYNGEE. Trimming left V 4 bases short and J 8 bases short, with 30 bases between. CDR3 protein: CASSPPALDRSLSVEKLFF. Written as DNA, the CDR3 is TGTGCCAGCAGCCCCCCCGCCTTGGACAGATCCCTCTCTGTCGAAAAACTGTTTTTT.

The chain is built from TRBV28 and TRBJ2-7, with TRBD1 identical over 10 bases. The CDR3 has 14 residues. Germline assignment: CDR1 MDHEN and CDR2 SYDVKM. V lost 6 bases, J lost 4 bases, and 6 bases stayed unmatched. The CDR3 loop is CASSGGQGLYEQYF. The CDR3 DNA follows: TGTGCCAGCAGCGGGGGACAGGGGCTTTACGAGCAGTACTTC.

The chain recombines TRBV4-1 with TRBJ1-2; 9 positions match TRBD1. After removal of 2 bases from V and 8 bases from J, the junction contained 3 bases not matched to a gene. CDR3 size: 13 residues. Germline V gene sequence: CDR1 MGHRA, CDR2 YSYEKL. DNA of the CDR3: TGCGCCAGCAGCCAAAGGACAGGGGAAGGCTACACCTTC. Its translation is CASSQRTGEGYTF.

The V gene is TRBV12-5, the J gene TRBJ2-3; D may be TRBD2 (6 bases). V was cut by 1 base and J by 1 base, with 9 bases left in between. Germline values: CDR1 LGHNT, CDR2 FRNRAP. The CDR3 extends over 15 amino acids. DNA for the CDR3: TGTGCTAGTGGTTTGGGGGCTAGCGGCACAGATACGCAGTATTTT. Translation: CASGLGASGTDTQYF.

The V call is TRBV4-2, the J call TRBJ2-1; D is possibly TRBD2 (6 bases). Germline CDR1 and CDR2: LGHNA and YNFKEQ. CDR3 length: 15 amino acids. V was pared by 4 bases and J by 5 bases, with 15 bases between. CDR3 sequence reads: CASSLPRETDNEQFF. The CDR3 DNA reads TGTGCCAGCAGCCTTCCTCGGGAGACCGACAATGAGCAGTTCTTC.

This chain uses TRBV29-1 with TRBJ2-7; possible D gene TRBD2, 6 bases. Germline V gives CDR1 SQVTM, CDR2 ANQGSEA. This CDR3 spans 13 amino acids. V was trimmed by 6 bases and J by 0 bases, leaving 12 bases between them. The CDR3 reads CSVPGTLSYEQYF. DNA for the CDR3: TGCAGCGTCCCCGGGACTCTCTCCTACGAGCAGTACTTC.

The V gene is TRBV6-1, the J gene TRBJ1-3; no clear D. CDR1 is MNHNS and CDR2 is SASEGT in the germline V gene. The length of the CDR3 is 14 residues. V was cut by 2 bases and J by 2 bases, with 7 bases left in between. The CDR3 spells CASSESRTGNTIYF. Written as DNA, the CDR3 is TGTGCCAGCAGTGAAAGCAGGACTGGAAACACCATATATTTT.